These 15 T cell receptor beta chains were sequenced from one sample in a study of OX40 agonist ivuxolimab in advanced cancers. Libraries were prepared by immunoSEQ multiplex PCR; TCRdb keeps only in-frame clonotypes and omits some of them. In the table there are around 78,000 clones, 85% to 90% of which are singletons. Source: CD4+ or CD8+ T cells sorted from blood, taken in a trial of the OX40 agonist ivuxolimab. The source of these receptors is an adult with an advanced solid tumor such as melanoma, head and neck, liver or kidney cancer.

The chain couples TRBV7-9 to TRBJ1-5; D is unclear. Germline values: CDR1 SEHNR, CDR2 FQNEAQ (reference sequence). The CDR3 is made up of 15 amino acids. Trimming cost V 1 base and J 5 bases, with 12 bases left between them. CDR3 region: CASSLGPGRDQPQHF. The CDR3, as DNA: TGTGCCAGCAGCTTAGGTCCGGGGAGGGATCAGCCCCAGCATTTT. Using reference TRBV7-9 and TRBJ1-5 for the parts outside the CDR3, the full variable domain is DTGVSQNPRHKITKRGQNVTFRCDPISEHNRLYWYRQTLGQGPEFLTYFQNEAQLEKSRLLSDRFSAERPKGSFSTLEIQRTEQGDSAMYLCASSLGPGRDQPQHFGDGTRLSIL.

The V and J genes are TRBV5-8 and TRBJ1-6; D is possibly TRBD1 (5 bases). Germline V gives CDR1 SGHTS, CDR2 YDEGEE. The CDR3 is 15 amino acids. V was cut by 1 base and J by 8 bases, with 13 bases left in between. For the CDR3, the DNA is TGTGCCAGCAGCTTGCCGGGGGTCCCTTATTCACCCCTCCACTTT. It translates to CASSLPGVPYSPLHF.

The CDR3 DNA follows: TGTGCCAGCAGAAATAGCGGGGGGGCCTACAATGAGCAGTTCTTC. Encoded protein: CASRNSGGAYNEQFF. The rearrangement joins TRBV6-5 to TRBJ2-1; TRBD2 matches 11 bases. CDR3 length equals 15 residues. Germline V gene sequence: CDR1 MNHEY, CDR2 SVGAGI. Trimming took 6 bases from V and 2 from J; bases not matched to a gene: 3.

J is TRBJ2-3 and V is TRBV19; 7 positions match TRBD1. This CDR3 comprises 13 residues. V was clipped by 7 bases and J by 1 base; unmatched bases: 2. Germline-derived CDR1 and CDR2 are LNHDA and SQIVND (reference sequence). The CDR3 region has the DNA TGTGCCAGTACGACAGGGCGCACAGATACGCAGTATTTT. It encodes CASTTGRTDTQYF.

The CDR3 loop reads CASKPSGSYEQYF. The CDR3 coding sequence is TGCGCCAGCAAGCCTAGCGGGAGCTACGAGCAGTACTTC. The chain joins TRBV5-1 to TRBJ2-7; 10 positions match TRBD2. CDR3 size: 13 residues. The germline V gene encodes CDR1 SGHRS and CDR2 YFSETQ. The V and J ends lost 6 bases and 3 bases, in that order; junction bases with no gene match: 3. Looking up the rest from reference TRBV5-1 and TRBJ2-7 gives the full variable domain: KAGVTQTPRYLIKTRGQQVTLSCSPISGHRSVSWYQQTPGQGLQFLFEYFSETQRNKGNFPGRFSGRQFSNSRSEMNVSTLELGDSALYLCASKPSGSYEQYFGPGTRLTVT.

J is TRBJ1-2 and V is TRBV5-1; maybe TRBD1 (5 bases). V was cut by 5 bases and J by 3 bases, with 14 bases left in between. The CDR3 contains 14 residues. Germline CDR1 reads SGHRS; CDR2 reads YFSETQ. The CDR3 sequence is CASRDGDGHYGYTF. For the CDR3, the DNA is TGCGCCAGCAGAGATGGGGACGGACACTATGGCTACACCTTC.

This clone came up once. The CDR3, as DNA: TGTGCCAGCACCCCAGGGAGCTCCTACGAGCAGTACTTC. Protein product: CASTPGSSYEQYF. The chain employs TRBV28 and TRBJ2-7, with D perhaps being TRBD1 or TRBD2 (5 bases each). The CDR3 sequence is 13 residues long. Germline V gene data show CDR1 as MDHEN and CDR2 as SYDVKM. Trimming took off 7 bases at V and 0 bases at J, with 10 bases between the two ends.

The V and J genes are TRBV5-4 and TRBJ2-1; tentative D call: TRBD2 (5 bases). Germline V gene lookup returns CDR1 SGHNT and CDR2 YYREEE (reference sequence). The CDR3 length is 13 residues. Trimming took 1 base from V and 5 from J, leaving 7 bases between them. The CDR3 reads CASSLTEDNEQFF. The CDR3 DNA reads as TGTGCCAGCAGCTTGACGGAGGACAATGAGCAGTTCTTC.

The chain is built from TRBV12-5 and TRBJ2-5; perhaps TRBD1 as D (6 bases). The CDR3 has 14 residues. V was pared by 2 bases and J by 5 bases, with 12 bases between. Germline CDR1 and CDR2: LGHNT and FRNRAP. CDR3 nucleotides: TGTGCTAGTGGTTTGCCTAATACAGGGGAGACCCAGTACTTC. Translation gives CASGLPNTGETQYF.

The chain recombines TRBV11-2 with TRBJ2-2; D is ambiguous. Per germline, CDR1 SGHAT and CDR2 FQNNGV. The CDR3 runs to 14 residues. Trimming took 0 bases from V and 4 from J, leaving 6 bases between them. Written as DNA, the CDR3 is TGTGCCAGCAGCTTAGAGGCCATCACCGGGGAGCTGTTTTTT. The encoded protein is CASSLEAITGELFF.

This rearrangement joins TRBV9 to TRBJ2-5; 8 nucleotides agree with TRBD2. This CDR3 has 15 residues. Unmatched junction bases numbered 5, after V lost 0 bases and J lost 4 bases. Per the germline V gene, CDR1 is SGDLS and CDR2 is YYNGEE. CDR3 amino acids: CASSVGPAGAETQYF. The CDR3 DNA reads as TGTGCCAGCAGCGTAGGCCCAGCGGGAGCAGAGACCCAGTACTTC.

This clone has just a few counts. The chain recombines TRBV6-5 with TRBJ1-1; 9 bases match TRBD1. J was trimmed by 9 bases and V by 0 bases; bases with no gene match: 8. The CDR3 spans 15 residues. Germline lookup yields CDR1 MNHEY and CDR2 SVGAGI. Here the CDR3 DNA reads TGTGCCAGCAGTTACTCTTCCGGACAGGGGAACAAAGCTTTCTTT. Residues: CASSYSSGQGNKAFF.

This clone appeared a single time. In DNA form, the CDR3 reads TGCGCCAGCAGCTTAAGGGGCGAGCAGTACTTC. It specifies CASSLRGEQYF. The rearrangement uses TRBV5-1 and TRBJ2-7, with a weak D call TRBD1 (5 bases). CDR1 and CDR2 (germline): SGHRS, YFSETQ. Trimming removed 2 bases from V and 6 bases from J, with 6 bases in between. CDR3 length: 11 amino acids. Filled out from reference TRBV5-1 and TRBJ2-7, the complete variable domain reads KAGVTQTPRYLIKTRGQQVTLSCSPISGHRSVSWYQQTPGQGLQFLFEYFSETQRNKGNFPGRFSGRQFSNSRSEMNVSTLELGDSALYLCASSLRGEQYFGPGTRLTVT.

This clone was observed a handful of times. V is TRBV30 and J is TRBJ2-7; possibly TRBD2 for D (6 bases). CDR1 is GTSNPN, CDR2 SVGIG, per germline (reference sequence). This CDR3 has 11 residues. The CDR3 DNA reads as TGTGGGGCGGGGTACTCCTACGAGCAGTACTTC. Protein: CGAGYSYEQYF.

The chain couples TRBV5-4 to TRBJ1-2, with 7 nucleotides matching TRBD1. CDR3 length equals 13 residues. The germline CDR1 and CDR2 sequences are SGHNT and YYREEE (reference sequence). V was pared by 4 bases and J by 5 bases, with 5 bases of the junction left unmatched. CDR3 DNA sequence: TGTGCCAGCAGCCCGACAGGGATTTATGGCTACACCTTC. It codes for CASSPTGIYGYTF. Supplemented by reference TRBV5-4 and TRBJ1-2, the full variable domain reads ETGVTQSPTHLIKTRGQQVTLRCSSQSGHNTVSWYQQALGQGPQFIFQYYREEENGRGNFPPRFSGLQFPNYSSELNVNALELDDSALYLCASSPTGIYGYTFGSGTRLTVV.